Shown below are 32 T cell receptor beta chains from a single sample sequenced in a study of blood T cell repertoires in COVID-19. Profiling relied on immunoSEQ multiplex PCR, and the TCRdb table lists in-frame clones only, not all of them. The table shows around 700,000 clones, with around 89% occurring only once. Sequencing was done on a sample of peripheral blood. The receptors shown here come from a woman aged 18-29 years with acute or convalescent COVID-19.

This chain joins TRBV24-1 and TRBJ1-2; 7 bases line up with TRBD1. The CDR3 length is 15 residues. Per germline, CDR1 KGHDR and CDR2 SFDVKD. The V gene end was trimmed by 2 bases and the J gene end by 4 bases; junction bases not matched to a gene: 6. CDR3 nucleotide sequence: TGTGCCACCAGTGATTGGACAGGTGGATCCTATGGCTACACCTTC. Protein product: CATSDWTGGSYGYTF.

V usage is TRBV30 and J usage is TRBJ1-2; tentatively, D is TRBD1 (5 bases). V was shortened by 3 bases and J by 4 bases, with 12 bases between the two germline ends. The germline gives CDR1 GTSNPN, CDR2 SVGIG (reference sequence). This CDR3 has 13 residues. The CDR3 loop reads CAWSGEGLYGYTF. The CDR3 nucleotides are TGTGCCTGGAGCGGGGAGGGGCTCTATGGCTACACCTTC.

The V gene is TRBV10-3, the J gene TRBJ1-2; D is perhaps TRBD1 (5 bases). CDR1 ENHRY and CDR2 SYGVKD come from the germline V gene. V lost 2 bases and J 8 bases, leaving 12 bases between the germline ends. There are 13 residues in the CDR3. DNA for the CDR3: TGTGCCATCAGTGAGAAGGGGCAGGGAGGCTACACCTTC. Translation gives CAISEKGQGGYTF.

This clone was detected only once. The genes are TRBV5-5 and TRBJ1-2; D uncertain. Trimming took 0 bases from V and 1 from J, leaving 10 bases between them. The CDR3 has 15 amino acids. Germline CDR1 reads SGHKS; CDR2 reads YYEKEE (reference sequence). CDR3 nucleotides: TGTGCCAGCAGCTTGGGCTTCGGGGTTAACTATGGCTACACCTTC. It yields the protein CASSLGFGVNYGYTF.

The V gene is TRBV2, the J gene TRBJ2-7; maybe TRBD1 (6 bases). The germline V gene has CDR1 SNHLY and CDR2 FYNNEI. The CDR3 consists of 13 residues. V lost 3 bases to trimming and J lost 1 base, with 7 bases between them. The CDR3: CASSDRGSYEQYF. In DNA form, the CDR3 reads TGTGCCAGCAGTGACAGGGGATCCTACGAGCAGTACTTC.

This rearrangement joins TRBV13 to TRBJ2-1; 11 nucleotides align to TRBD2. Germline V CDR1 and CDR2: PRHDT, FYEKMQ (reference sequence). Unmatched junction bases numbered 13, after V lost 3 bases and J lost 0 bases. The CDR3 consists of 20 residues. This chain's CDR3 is CASSFLAGGDPQSSYNEQFF. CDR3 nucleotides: TGTGCCAGCAGCTTTCTAGCGGGGGGCGACCCCCAGAGCTCCTACAATGAGCAGTTCTTC. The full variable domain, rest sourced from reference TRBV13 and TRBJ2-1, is AAGVIQSPRHLIKEKRETATLKCYPIPRHDTVYWYQQGPGQDPQFLISFYEKMQSDKGSIPDRFSAQQFSDYHSELNMSSLELGDSALYFCASSFLAGGDPQSSYNEQFFGPGTRLTVL.

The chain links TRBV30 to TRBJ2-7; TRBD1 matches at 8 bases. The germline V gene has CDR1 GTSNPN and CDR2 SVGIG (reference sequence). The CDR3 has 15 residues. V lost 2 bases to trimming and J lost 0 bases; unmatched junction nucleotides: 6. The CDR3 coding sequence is TGTGCCTGGAGTAGGGACAGGACGAGCTCCTACGAGCAGTACTTC. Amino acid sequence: CAWSRDRTSSYEQYF.

Here the CDR3 reads CASSHGQGSEGYTF. DNA of the CDR3: TGTGCCAGCAGCCACGGACAGGGATCAGAGGGCTACACCTTC. The chain employs TRBV11-2 and TRBJ1-2; 8 bases are a match to TRBD1. CDR1 and CDR2 from the germline V gene are SGHAT and FQNNGV. J lost 8 bases, V lost 5 bases, and 10 bases had no gene match. This CDR3 is built from 14 residues.

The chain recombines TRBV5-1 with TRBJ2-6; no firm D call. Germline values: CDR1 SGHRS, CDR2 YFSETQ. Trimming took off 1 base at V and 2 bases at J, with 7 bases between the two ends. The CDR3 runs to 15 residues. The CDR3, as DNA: TGCGCCAGCAGCTTGAGCCGGGCTGGGGCCAACGTCCTGACTTTC. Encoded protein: CASSLSRAGANVLTF.

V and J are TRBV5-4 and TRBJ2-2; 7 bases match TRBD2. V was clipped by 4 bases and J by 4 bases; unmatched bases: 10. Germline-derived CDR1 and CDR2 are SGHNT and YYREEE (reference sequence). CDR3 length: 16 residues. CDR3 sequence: CASSLEGGRATGELFF. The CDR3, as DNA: TGTGCCAGCAGCCTGGAGGGAGGGAGGGCCACCGGGGAGCTGTTTTTT.

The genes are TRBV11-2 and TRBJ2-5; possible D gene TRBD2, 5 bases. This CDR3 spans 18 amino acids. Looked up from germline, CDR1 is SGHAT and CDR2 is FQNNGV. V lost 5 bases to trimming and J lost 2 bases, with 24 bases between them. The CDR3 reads CASSDTGMWSLIQETQYF. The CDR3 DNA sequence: TGTGCCAGCAGCGACACCGGGATGTGGTCCCTTATACAAGAGACCCAGTACTTC.

In DNA, the CDR3 is TGTGCCAGTAGTTCTGGACAGGGTGAAAAACTGTTTTTT. Its translation is CASSSGQGEKLFF. V is TRBV19 and J is TRBJ1-4; 8 positions match TRBD1. The CDR3 totals 13 residues. Germline V lookup: CDR1 LNHDA, CDR2 SQIVND (reference sequence). Losses at the gene ends were 5 bases for V and 7 bases for J; bases not matched to a gene: 3.

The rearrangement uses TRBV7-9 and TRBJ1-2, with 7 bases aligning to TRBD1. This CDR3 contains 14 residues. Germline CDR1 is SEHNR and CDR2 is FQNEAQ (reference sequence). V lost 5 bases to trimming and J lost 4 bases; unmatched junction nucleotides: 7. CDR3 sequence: CASSKTGAIYGYTF. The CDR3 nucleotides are TGTGCCAGCAGCAAAACAGGGGCGATCTATGGCTACACCTTC.

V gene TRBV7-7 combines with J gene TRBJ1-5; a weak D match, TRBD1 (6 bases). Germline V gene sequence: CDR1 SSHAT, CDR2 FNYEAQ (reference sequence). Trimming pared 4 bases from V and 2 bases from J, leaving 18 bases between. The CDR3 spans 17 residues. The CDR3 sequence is CASSSTPRTECNQPQHF. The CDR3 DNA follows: TGTGCCAGCAGCTCCACCCCCCGGACAGAATGCAATCAGCCCCAGCATTTT.

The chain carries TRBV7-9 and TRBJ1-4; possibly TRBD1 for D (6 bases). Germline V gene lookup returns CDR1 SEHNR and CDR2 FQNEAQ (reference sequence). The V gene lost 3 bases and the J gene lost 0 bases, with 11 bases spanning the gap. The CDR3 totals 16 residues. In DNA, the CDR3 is TGTGCCAGCAGCTTTCCCAGGGGAACAACTAATGAAAAACTGTTTTTT. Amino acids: CASSFPRGTTNEKLFF.

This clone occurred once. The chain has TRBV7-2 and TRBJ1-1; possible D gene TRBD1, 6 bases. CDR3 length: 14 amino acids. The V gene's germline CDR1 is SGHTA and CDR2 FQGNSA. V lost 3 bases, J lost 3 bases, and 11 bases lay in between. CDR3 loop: CASSLDRQYTEAFF. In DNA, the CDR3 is TGTGCCAGCAGCTTGGACAGACAATACACTGAAGCTTTCTTT.

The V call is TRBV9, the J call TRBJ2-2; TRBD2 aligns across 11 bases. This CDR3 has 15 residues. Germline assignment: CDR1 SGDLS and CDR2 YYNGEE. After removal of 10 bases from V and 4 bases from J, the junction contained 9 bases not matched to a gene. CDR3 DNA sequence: TGTGCCTCCACCGGGGGGACTAGCGGCACCGGGGAGCTGTTTTTT. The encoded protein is CASTGGTSGTGELFF.

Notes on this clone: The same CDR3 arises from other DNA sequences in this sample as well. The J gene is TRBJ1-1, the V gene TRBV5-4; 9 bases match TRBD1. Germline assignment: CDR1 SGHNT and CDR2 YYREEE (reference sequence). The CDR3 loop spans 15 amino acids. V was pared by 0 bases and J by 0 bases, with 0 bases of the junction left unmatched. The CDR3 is CASSLGTGVNTEAFF. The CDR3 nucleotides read TGTGCCAGCAGCTTGGGGACAGGGGTGAACACTGAAGCTTTCTTT.

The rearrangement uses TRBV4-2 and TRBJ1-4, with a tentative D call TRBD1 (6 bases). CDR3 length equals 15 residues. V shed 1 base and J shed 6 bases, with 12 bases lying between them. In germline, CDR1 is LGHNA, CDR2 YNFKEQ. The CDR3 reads CASSQGGRSDEKLFF. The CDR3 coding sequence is TGTGCCAGCAGCCAAGGGGGGCGGAGTGATGAAAAACTGTTTTTT.

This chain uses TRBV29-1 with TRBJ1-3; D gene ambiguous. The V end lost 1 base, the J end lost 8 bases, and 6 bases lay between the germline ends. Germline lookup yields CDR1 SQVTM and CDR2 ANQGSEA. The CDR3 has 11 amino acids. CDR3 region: CSVEGVDTIYF. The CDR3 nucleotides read TGCAGCGTTGAAGGCGTGGACACCATATATTTT.

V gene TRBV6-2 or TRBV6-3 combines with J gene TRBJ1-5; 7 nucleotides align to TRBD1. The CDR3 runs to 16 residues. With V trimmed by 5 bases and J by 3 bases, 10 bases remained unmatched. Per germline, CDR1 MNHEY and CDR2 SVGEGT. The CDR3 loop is CASSPLGTAVNQPQHF. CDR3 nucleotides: TGTGCCAGCAGTCCCCTGGGGACAGCCGTCAATCAGCCCCAGCATTTT.

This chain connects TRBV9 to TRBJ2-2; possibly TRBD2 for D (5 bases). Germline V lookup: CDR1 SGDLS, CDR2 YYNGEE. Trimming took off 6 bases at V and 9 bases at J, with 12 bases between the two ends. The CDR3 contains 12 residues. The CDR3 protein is CASTKDSRELFF. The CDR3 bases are TGTGCCAGCACCAAGGACTCCCGGGAGCTGTTTTTT.

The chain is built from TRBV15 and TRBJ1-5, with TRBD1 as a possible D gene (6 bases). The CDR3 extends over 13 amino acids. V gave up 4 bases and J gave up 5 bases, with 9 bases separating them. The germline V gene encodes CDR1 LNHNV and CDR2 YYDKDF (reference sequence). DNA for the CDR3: TGTGCCACCAGCACAGGGGCCCATCAGCCCCAGCATTTT. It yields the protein CATSTGAHQPQHF.

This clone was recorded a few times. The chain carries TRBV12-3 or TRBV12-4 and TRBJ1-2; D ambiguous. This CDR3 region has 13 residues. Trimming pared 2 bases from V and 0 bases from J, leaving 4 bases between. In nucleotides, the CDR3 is TGTGCCAGCAGTTTAACATCTAACTATGGCTACACCTTC. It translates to CASSLTSNYGYTF.

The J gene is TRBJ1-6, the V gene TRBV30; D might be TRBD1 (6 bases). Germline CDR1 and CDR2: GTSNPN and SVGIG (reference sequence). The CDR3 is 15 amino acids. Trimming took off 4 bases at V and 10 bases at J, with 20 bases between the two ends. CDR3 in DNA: TGTGCCTGGACTCGAGAGACAGGTCGGGAATCACCCCTCCACTTT. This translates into CAWTRETGRESPLHF.

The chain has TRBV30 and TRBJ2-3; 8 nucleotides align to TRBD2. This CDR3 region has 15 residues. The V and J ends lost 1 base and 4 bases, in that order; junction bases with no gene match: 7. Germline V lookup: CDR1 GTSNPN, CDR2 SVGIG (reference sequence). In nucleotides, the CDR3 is TGTGCCTGGAGTGAAGTGCGGGGGGACGCAGATACGCAGTATTTT. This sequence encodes CAWSEVRGDADTQYF.

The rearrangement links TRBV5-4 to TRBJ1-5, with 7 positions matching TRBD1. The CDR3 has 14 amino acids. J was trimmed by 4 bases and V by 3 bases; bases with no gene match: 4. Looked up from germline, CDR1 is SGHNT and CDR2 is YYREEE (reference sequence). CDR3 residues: CASSSGGGNQPQHF. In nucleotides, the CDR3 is TGTGCCAGCAGCTCAGGGGGTGGAAATCAGCCCCAGCATTTT.

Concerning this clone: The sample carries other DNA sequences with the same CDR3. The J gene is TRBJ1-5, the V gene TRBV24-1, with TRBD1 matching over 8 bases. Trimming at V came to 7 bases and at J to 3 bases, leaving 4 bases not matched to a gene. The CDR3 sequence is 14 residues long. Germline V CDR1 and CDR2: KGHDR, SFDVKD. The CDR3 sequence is CATSRTGPNQPQHF. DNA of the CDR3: TGTGCCACCAGCAGGACAGGGCCCAATCAGCCCCAGCATTTT.

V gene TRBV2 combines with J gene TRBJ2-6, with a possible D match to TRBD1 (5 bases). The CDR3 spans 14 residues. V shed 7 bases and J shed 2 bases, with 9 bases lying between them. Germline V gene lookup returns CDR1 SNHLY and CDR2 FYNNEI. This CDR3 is CASKARAGANVLTF. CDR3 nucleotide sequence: TGTGCCAGCAAGGCCAGGGCTGGGGCCAACGTCCTGACTTTC.

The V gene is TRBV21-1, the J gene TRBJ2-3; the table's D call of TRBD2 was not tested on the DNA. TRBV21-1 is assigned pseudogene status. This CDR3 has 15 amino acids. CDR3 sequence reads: CASSNGGRWLNTQYF. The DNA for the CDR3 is TGTGCCAGCAGCAACGGGGGGCGATGGTTGAATACGCAGTATTTT.

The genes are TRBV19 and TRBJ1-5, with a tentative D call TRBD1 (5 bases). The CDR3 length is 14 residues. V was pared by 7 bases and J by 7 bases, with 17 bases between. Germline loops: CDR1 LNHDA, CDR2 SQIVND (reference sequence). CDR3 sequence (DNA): TGTGCCAGTACCATGACAGCACAGGAGCAGCCCCAGCATTTT. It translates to CASTMTAQEQPQHF.

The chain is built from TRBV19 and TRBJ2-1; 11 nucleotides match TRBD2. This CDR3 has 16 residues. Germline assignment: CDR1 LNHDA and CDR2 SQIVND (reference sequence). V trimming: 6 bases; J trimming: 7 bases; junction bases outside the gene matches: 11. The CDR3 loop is CASRTIAGGPRNEQFF. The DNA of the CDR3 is TGTGCCAGTAGGACTATAGCGGGGGGGCCCAGGAATGAGCAGTTCTTC.